The clone carrying this T cell receptor beta chain has ten or more counts. Each CDR3 protein is one row after TCRdb ran MiXCR on the 5' RACE reads. The table lists some 600,000 distinct CDR3 sequences, 7% to 7.5% of them singletons, with around 1.6% in the top ten. The CDR3 has 16 residues. V lost 8 bases, J lost 10 bases, and 17 bases stayed unmatched. Germline CDR1 reads MDHEN; CDR2 reads SYDVKM. The data derive from a study of identical twins. A further study also used this sample, focusing on yellow fever vaccine responses in identical twins.

The receptor was isolated from a woman between 18 and 30 years old in good health. The sequencing input was PBMCs. The chain joins TRBV28 to TRBJ1-1; TRBD1 aligns across 12 bases. The CDR3 reads CASRTGTGGLNDGAFF. CDR3 bases: TGTGCCAGCCGGACCGGGACAGGGGGCTTGAATGATGGAGCTTTCTTT.